The present TCR beta chain was sequenced within a study of CXCR3-negative and CXCR3-positive naive CD8 T cells. The study's findings and limits: Naive CXCR3-negative cells resembled naive CXCR3-positive cells in TRBV-TRBJ usage; memory cells differed.

Turning to this clonotype: The antigen remains undetermined.

Germline CDR1 reads LNHDA; CDR2 reads SQIVND (reference sequence). This CDR3 is built from 15 residues. TRB cDNA was prepared as libraries by UMI-labeled 5' RACE. TCRdb re-analyzed the 5' RACE reads; it lists each CDR3 protein once, without DNA. The sample has 100,000 to 150,000 distinct CDR3 sequences. Material for sequencing was naive CXCR3- CD8+ T cells from blood. Subset denoted: CD45RO-CCR7+CD27+CD95- naive CD8+ T cells lacking CXCR3 (TNR3-). The TCR was taken from a human donor in good health. Some clones in this sample may be carry-over from other donors' samples. This sequence joins TRBV19 and TRBJ1-5; TCRdb outputs TRBD1, but without DNA this stays unchecked. The CDR3 spells CASSIKSTGFQPQHF. Filled out from reference TRBV19 and TRBJ1-5, the complete variable domain reads DGGITQSPKYLFRKEGQNVTLSCEQNLNHDAMYWYRQDPGQGLRLIYYSQIVNDFQKGDIAEGYSVSREKKESFPLTVTSAQKNPTAFYLCASSIKSTGFQPQHFGDGTRLSIL.